What follows are 5 T cell receptor beta chains derived from one specimen sequenced in a study of OX40 agonist ivuxolimab in advanced cancers. Sequencing was performed with immunoSEQ multiplex PCR; in TCRdb, only in-frame clones are kept and a portion is missing. The sample lists some 90,000 clones, 70% to 90% seen once, with around 4.5% in the top ten. The specimen comprised CD4+ or CD8+ T cells sorted from blood, sampled in a trial of the OX40 agonist ivuxolimab. The receptors stem from an adult with an advanced solid tumor such as melanoma, head and neck, liver or kidney cancer.

CDR3 residues: CASILTPGTDYGYTF. The CDR3 nucleotides read TGTGCCAGTATCCTAACCCCCGGGACGGACTATGGCTACACCTTC. The chain links TRBV19 to TRBJ1-2; possibly TRBD1 for D (5 bases). V was shortened by 7 bases and J by 3 bases, with 18 bases between the two germline ends. This CDR3 comprises 15 residues. Germline V gene data show CDR1 as LNHDA and CDR2 as SQIVND (reference sequence).

The gene calls are TRBV9 and TRBJ2-3, with TRBD2 as a possible D gene (6 bases). Germline V gene sequence: CDR1 SGDLS, CDR2 YYNGEE. The V end lost 3 bases, the J end lost 0 bases, and 17 bases lay between the germline ends. The CDR3 is 17 amino acids. CDR3: CASSEGVGGLSTDTQYF. CDR3 DNA: TGTGCCAGCAGCGAGGGAGTCGGGGGTTTAAGCACAGATACGCAGTATTTT.

The chain employs TRBV18 and TRBJ2-7; no clear D gene. The CDR3 is 12 residues long. Germline V gene lookup returns CDR1 KGHSH and CDR2 LQKENI. The V end lost 10 bases, the J end lost 4 bases, and 14 bases lay between the germline ends. CDR3 in amino acids: CATPPLGYEQYV. As DNA, the CDR3 is TGTGCCACCCCCCCCCTGGGGTACGAGCAGTACGTC.

The CDR3 is CASSSRDGSNYGYTF. CDR3 bases: TGTGCCAGCAGTTCTCGGGACGGTTCTAACTATGGCTACACCTTC. The chain is built from TRBV27 and TRBJ1-2; D possibly corresponds to TRBD1 (5 bases). The V gene lost 4 bases and the J gene lost 0 bases, with 12 bases spanning the gap. CDR1 is MNHEY, CDR2 SMNVEV, per germline (reference sequence). The CDR3 consists of 15 residues.

This clone has only a few counts. V is TRBV6-1 and J is TRBJ1-1; D is ambiguous. CDR3 length equals 11 residues. Germline V gene data show CDR1 as MNHNS and CDR2 as SASEGT. Trimming shortened V by 5 bases and J by 8 bases, and 9 bases separated the two germline ends. The CDR3 nucleotides are TGTGCCAGCAGTTACACAAGGGAAGCTTTCTTT. This encodes CASSYTREAFF.